The 26 T cell receptor beta chains presented below share a single source sample, sequenced in a study of blood T cell repertoires in COVID-19. Here immunoSEQ multiplex PCR was the method, and the copy in TCRdb shows in-frame clones only, minus some. The sample gives 360,000 or so clones, roughly 90% of which show up once; 0.95% to 1.1% is in the top ten. Sequenced input: PBMCs or T cells enriched from blood (not recorded which). These receptors all stem from a woman under 40 who had been exposed to COVID-19.

V is TRBV27 and J is TRBJ2-7, with D possibly being TRBD2 (5 bases). Trimming cost V 7 bases and J 1 base, with 17 bases left between them. This CDR3 is 15 amino acids long. Germline V gives CDR1 MNHEY, CDR2 SMNVEV (reference sequence). The DNA for the CDR3 is TGTGCCAGCACCAATCGGGCGGGTAAATCCTACGAGCAGTACTTC. This sequence encodes CASTNRAGKSYEQYF.

The chain carries TRBV28 and TRBJ2-7; 8 bases are shared with TRBD1. The CDR3 runs 14 residues. V trimming: 6 bases; J trimming: 3 bases; junction bases outside the gene matches: 7. Germline-derived CDR1 and CDR2 are MDHEN and SYDVKM. Written as DNA, the CDR3 is TGTGCCAGCAGCACGGGACAGGCGGTCTACGAGCAGTACTTC. As protein: CASSTGQAVYEQYF.

The chain links TRBV28 to TRBJ2-7; D is possibly TRBD1 (5 bases). V was trimmed by 6 bases and J by 6 bases, leaving 18 bases between them. The CDR3 is 14 amino acids. CDR1 is MDHEN, CDR2 SYDVKM, per germline. The CDR3 protein is CASSTNQGPVEQYF. In DNA form, the CDR3 reads TGTGCCAGCAGCACGAACCAGGGCCCTGTCGAGCAGTACTTC.

The rearrangement joins TRBV9 to TRBJ2-2, with 9 bases fitting TRBD1. From germline, CDR1 is SGDLS and CDR2 YYNGEE. This CDR3 is built from 15 residues. Unmatched junction bases numbered 2, after V lost 0 bases and J lost 5 bases. CDR3 nucleotide sequence: TGTGCCAGCAGCGTAGGACAGGGGGTTACCGGGGAGCTGTTTTTT. Protein sequence: CASSVGQGVTGELFF.

The genes are TRBV11-2 and TRBJ1-6, with 7 bases fitting TRBD1. Germline V lookup: CDR1 SGHAT, CDR2 FQNNGV. The CDR3 loop spans 14 amino acids. Trimming cost V 3 bases and J 9 bases; bases outside gene matches: 5. CDR3 protein: CASSFGNRGSPLHF. The CDR3 DNA follows: TGTGCCAGCAGCTTTGGAAACAGGGGTTCACCCCTCCACTTT.

The rearrangement links TRBV30 to TRBJ2-1, with D possibly being TRBD2 (6 bases). Trimming removed 7 bases at V and 4 bases at J, with 11 bases between. This CDR3 spans 12 amino acids. Germline V gene lookup returns CDR1 GTSNPN and CDR2 SVGIG (reference sequence). In DNA form, the CDR3 reads TGTGCCTCACCGGGAGAGTACAATGAGCAGTTCTTC. This gives the protein CASPGEYNEQFF.

This rearrangement joins TRBV7-9 to TRBJ1-5; maybe TRBD1 (6 bases). Trimming left V 3 bases short and J 2 bases short, with 11 bases between. The CDR3 is 15 amino acids. Germline V CDR1 and CDR2: SEHNR, FQNEAQ (reference sequence). Here the CDR3 reads CASSFEDSRNQPQHF. CDR3 nucleotide sequence: TGTGCCAGCAGCTTCGAGGACAGCCGCAATCAGCCCCAGCATTTT.

The rearrangement uses TRBV18 and TRBJ2-7; 9 bases line up with TRBD1. CDR1 is KGHSH, CDR2 LQKENI, per germline. CDR3 size: 15 residues. V gave up 2 bases and J gave up 2 bases; unmatched junction bases: 4. The CDR3 DNA is TGTGCCAGCTCACCAGGGACAGGGTCCCCCTACGAGCAGTACTTC. Residues: CASSPGTGSPYEQYF. The full variable domain, in which reference TRBV18 and TRBJ2-7 provide the parts outside the CDR3, is NAGVMQNPRHLVRRRGQEARLRCSPMKGHSHVYWYRQLPEEGLKFMVYLQKENIIDESGMPKERFSAEFPKEGPSILRIQQVVRGDSAAYFCASSPGTGSPYEQYFGPGTRLTVT.

V and J are TRBV5-4 and TRBJ2-1, with TRBD2 matching 7 bases. J gave up 9 bases and V 3 bases, and 12 bases lay outside the gene matches. The CDR3 length is 15 residues. The germline V gene encodes CDR1 SGHNT and CDR2 YYREEE (reference sequence). CDR3 coding DNA: TGTGCCAGCAGCTCAGGACTAGTAGAGCCTAGTGAGCAGTTCTTC. Residues: CASSSGLVEPSEQFF.

The chain recombines TRBV30 with TRBJ2-5; D is possibly TRBD1 (5 bases). Trimming left V 2 bases short and J 2 bases short, with 9 bases between. Looked up from germline, CDR1 is GTSNPN and CDR2 is SVGIG (reference sequence). This CDR3 region has 13 residues. CDR3: CAWSLGVQETQYF. CDR3 sequence (DNA): TGTGCCTGGAGTTTAGGGGTACAAGAGACCCAGTACTTC.

This clone was counted once. The CDR3 DNA follows: TGTGCCAGCAGCTCGTACCGGGACAGCTACGAGCAGTACTTC. It specifies CASSSYRDSYEQYF. The chain couples TRBV7-6 to TRBJ2-7; 7 bases are a match to TRBD1. With 4 bases clipped from V and 3 bases from J, the junction kept 6 bases outside the gene matches. This CDR3 is 14 amino acids long. Germline V gives CDR1 SGHVS, CDR2 FNYEAQ. The whole variable domain, filled in from reference TRBV7-6 and TRBJ2-7, reads GAGVSQSPRYKVTKRGQDVALRCDPISGHVSLYWYRQALGQGPEFLTYFNYEAQQDKSGLPNDRFSAERPEGSISTLTIQRTEQRDSAMYRCASSSYRDSYEQYFGPGTRLTVT.

The chain employs TRBV28 and TRBJ2-3, with D possibly TRBD2 on 5 matching bases. This CDR3 has 14 residues. From germline, CDR1 is MDHEN and CDR2 SYDVKM. Trimming left V 2 bases short and J 2 bases short, with 8 bases between. The CDR3 bases are TGTGCCAGCAGTTTAGAGGGAATCACAGATACGCAGTATTTT. It encodes CASSLEGITDTQYF.

The gene calls are TRBV4-2 and TRBJ2-1, with D maybe TRBD1 (6 bases). The CDR3 runs 14 residues. The V gene's germline CDR1 is LGHNA and CDR2 YNFKEQ. V was clipped by 3 bases and J by 2 bases, with 8 bases between them. The CDR3 DNA reads TGTGCCAGCAGCCAGGGGGCCACCTACAATGAGCAGTTCTTC. It translates to CASSQGATYNEQFF.

This clone has more than one count but fewer than ten. The J gene is TRBJ2-7, the V gene TRBV29-1; TRBD1 is a possible D gene (6 bases). Trimming stripped 4 bases from V and 2 bases from J, with 12 bases between. Per germline, CDR1 SQVTM and CDR2 ANQGSEA. This CDR3 is built from 13 residues. The CDR3 loop is CSVGSDSAYEQYF. The CDR3, as DNA: TGCAGCGTTGGCTCGGACAGCGCCTACGAGCAGTACTTC.

This sequence joins TRBV20-1 and TRBJ1-5; TRBD1 agrees at 10 bases. The CDR3 runs 13 residues. J lost 9 bases, V lost 3 bases, and 5 bases had no gene match. CDR1 is DFQATT and CDR2 is SNEGSKA in the germline V gene (reference sequence). CDR3 amino acids: CSASKDRGWPQHF. Written as DNA, the CDR3 is TGCAGTGCTAGTAAGGACAGGGGGTGGCCCCAGCATTTT.

The V call is TRBV7-9, the J call TRBJ1-1; D possibly corresponds to TRBD1 (6 bases). The CDR3 has 18 amino acids. Germline values: CDR1 SEHNR, CDR2 FQNEAQ (reference sequence). V lost 4 bases to trimming and J lost 0 bases, with 21 bases between them. The CDR3 DNA reads TGTGCCAGCAGCTCCCCCGTGGGACAAAGTAACATGAACACTGAAGCTTTCTTT. Amino acids: CASSSPVGQSNMNTEAFF.

This sequence joins TRBV27 and TRBJ1-1; D possibly corresponds to TRBD1 (6 bases). V was clipped by 4 bases and J by 5 bases, with 14 bases between them. The CDR3 is made up of 14 amino acids. The germline V gene has CDR1 MNHEY and CDR2 SMNVEV (reference sequence). CDR3 sequence (DNA): TGTGCCAGCAGTTGGGCGGGGGCGCGGACTGAAGCTTTCTTT. This sequence encodes CASSWAGARTEAFF.

V usage is TRBV9 and J usage is TRBJ2-7; tentatively, D is TRBD1 (6 bases). Germline CDR1 and CDR2: SGDLS and YYNGEE. The CDR3 is 15 residues long. V lost 3 bases and J 7 bases, leaving 20 bases between the germline ends. The CDR3 reads CASSEGVGATWEQYF. The CDR3 DNA reads as TGTGCCAGCAGCGAGGGGGTCGGTGCTACTTGGGAGCAGTACTTC. The whole variable domain, filled in from reference TRBV9 and TRBJ2-7, reads DSGVTQTPKHLITATGQRVTLRCSPRSGDLSVYWYQQSLDQGLQFLIQYYNGEERAKGNILERFSAQQFPDLHSELNLSSLELGDSALYFCASSEGVGATWEQYFGPGTRLTVT.

The gene calls are TRBV3-1 (or the pseudogene TRBV3-2) and TRBJ1-1; D gene uncertain. The CDR3 sequence is 13 residues long. Trimming left V 2 bases short and J 8 bases short, with 12 bases between. From germline, CDR1 is LGHDT and CDR2 YNNKEL (reference sequence). In DNA form, the CDR3 reads TGTGCCAGCAGCCAACGGGTTGAATCCGAAGCTTTCTTT. It codes for CASSQRVESEAFF.

The chain carries TRBV6-6 and TRBJ2-5; D is possibly TRBD1 (7 bases). The CDR3 loop spans 15 amino acids. V lost 2 bases to trimming and J lost 1 base, with 11 bases between them. Per the germline V gene, CDR1 is MNHNY and CDR2 is SVGAGI (reference sequence). Written as DNA, the CDR3 is TGTGCCAGCAGTTACGCGGGACAGCCCCAAGAGACCCAGTACTTC. Translation gives CASSYAGQPQETQYF.

The rearrangement joins TRBV6-1 to TRBJ1-6, with 8 nucleotides matching TRBD1. Germline-derived CDR1 and CDR2 are MNHNS and SASEGT. The trim removed 0 bases at V and 7 bases at J, leaving 2 bases unmatched. The CDR3 covers 15 residues. DNA for the CDR3: TGTGCCAGCAGTGAAGCGGACAGGGCAAATTCACCCCTCCACTTT. Its protein product is CASSEADRANSPLHF.

This chain uses TRBV2 with TRBJ2-7; maybe TRBD1 (5 bases). V was shortened by 8 bases and J by 1 base, with 15 bases between the two germline ends. Germline V gene sequence: CDR1 SNHLY, CDR2 FYNNEI. This CDR3 contains 14 residues. DNA of the CDR3: TGTGCCAGCGGCTTGCCCCAGGGTTCCTACGAGCAGTACTTC. Protein sequence: CASGLPQGSYEQYF.

The rearrangement links TRBV9 to TRBJ1-1; TRBD1 matches at 10 bases. Germline lookup yields CDR1 SGDLS and CDR2 YYNGEE. Trimming at V came to 2 bases and at J to 3 bases, leaving 4 bases not matched to a gene. The CDR3 covers 15 residues. The CDR3 region is CASSVSGQGDTEAFF. CDR3 coding DNA: TGTGCCAGCAGCGTGTCCGGACAGGGGGACACTGAAGCTTTCTTT. Based on the CDR3 plus reference TRBV9 and TRBJ1-1, the full variable domain is DSGVTQTPKHLITATGQRVTLRCSPRSGDLSVYWYQQSLDQGLQFLIQYYNGEERAKGNILERFSAQQFPDLHSELNLSSLELGDSALYFCASSVSGQGDTEAFFGQGTRLTVV.

The chain has TRBV24-1 and TRBJ2-4, with 10 positions matching TRBD2. CDR1 and CDR2 (germline): KGHDR, SFDVKD. The junction had 8 bases not matched to a gene; V was cut back by 6 bases and J by 7 bases. The CDR3 totals 15 residues. The CDR3 region is CATSPGLAPWNIQYF. Here the CDR3 DNA reads TGTGCCACCAGTCCGGGACTAGCGCCCTGGAACATTCAGTACTTC.

This clone was picked up one time. V is TRBV27 and J is TRBJ1-1; 7 nucleotides match TRBD1. The trim removed 1 base at V and 5 bases at J, leaving 4 bases unmatched. The germline CDR1 and CDR2 sequences are MNHEY and SMNVEV (reference sequence). The CDR3 is made up of 14 amino acids. CDR3 coding DNA: TGTGCCAGCAGTTTATTAGGGGGCCTGACTGAAGCTTTCTTT. The encoded protein is CASSLLGGLTEAFF.

The chain couples TRBV27 to TRBJ2-7, with a possible D match to TRBD2 (5 bases). The CDR3 covers 15 residues. Trimming took 0 bases from V and 4 from J, leaving 13 bases between them. The germline V gene encodes CDR1 MNHEY and CDR2 SMNVEV (reference sequence). For the CDR3, the DNA is TGTGCCAGCAGTTTATCGGGAGCCGTATTGTACGAGCAGTACTTC. Its protein product is CASSLSGAVLYEQYF.